A single sample is the source of the 21 T cell receptor beta chains below, sequenced in a study of blood T cell repertoires in COVID-19. The data were produced by immunoSEQ multiplex PCR, yet TCRdb's version contains in-frame clones alone and is incomplete. The data hold about 70,000 clones, with just under 80% observed a single time. Sequencing was done on a sample of peripheral blood. These receptor sequences come from a woman aged 55 to 70 with acute or convalescent COVID-19.

The table lists this clone with a few counts. The rearrangement uses TRBV13 and TRBJ2-1; D possibly corresponds to TRBD2 (5 bases). CDR1 and CDR2 (germline): PRHDT, FYEKMQ (reference sequence). The CDR3 sequence is 15 residues long. V was pared by 4 bases and J by 5 bases, with 15 bases between. This chain's CDR3 is CASSSPLVPDNEQFF. The CDR3 coding sequence is TGTGCCAGCAGCTCTCCACTAGTCCCAGACAATGAGCAGTTCTTC.

The V call is TRBV3-1 (or the pseudogene TRBV3-2), the J call TRBJ1-2; possibly TRBD1 for D (5 bases). The germline V and J ends were trimmed by 4 bases and 5 bases, with 14 bases remaining between them. Per germline, CDR1 LGHDT and CDR2 YNNKEL (reference sequence). The length of the CDR3 is 14 residues. In DNA form, the CDR3 reads TGTGCCAGCAGCCGACCGGGGGAGGGATATGGCTACACCTTC. Its protein product is CASSRPGEGYGYTF.

This clone turned up a few times. V is TRBV5-1 and J is TRBJ1-1, with D unclear. The germline gives CDR1 SGHRS, CDR2 YFSETQ. V was trimmed by 3 bases and J by 4 bases, leaving 16 bases between them. The CDR3 runs to 15 residues. CDR3 nucleotide sequence: TGCGCCAGCAGCTCCGCTCCGGGATTTCGCACTGAAGCTTTCTTT. Encoded protein: CASSSAPGFRTEAFF.

The chain employs TRBV5-1 and TRBJ2-5, with 11 bases lining up with TRBD2. J was trimmed by 4 bases and V by 3 bases; bases with no gene match: 8. Germline V gene sequence: CDR1 SGHRS, CDR2 YFSETQ. The CDR3 covers 16 residues. CDR3 amino acids: CASSSRVAGGSETQYF. The CDR3 bases are TGCGCCAGCAGCTCCCGGGTAGCGGGGGGGTCAGAGACCCAGTACTTC.

This clone showed up just once. This sequence joins TRBV6-8 and TRBJ2-2, with 8 bases fitting TRBD2. Germline values: CDR1 MNHGY, CDR2 SAAAGT. J was trimmed by 4 bases and V by 6 bases; bases with no gene match: 7. The CDR3 loop spans 15 amino acids. The DNA of the CDR3 is TGTGCCAGCAGGGAGCGGGGGCAGGGCACCGGGGAGCTGTTTTTT. The encoded protein is CASRERGQGTGELFF.

CDR3 nucleotide sequence: TGTGCCAGCAGTGACAGGGCCTCCTACGAGCAGTACTTC. Translating it yields CASSDRASYEQYF. The chain is built from TRBV6-1 and TRBJ2-7; TRBD1 might be the D (5 bases). The CDR3 runs 13 residues. From germline, CDR1 is MNHNS and CDR2 SASEGT. Trimming removed 3 bases at V and 0 bases at J, with 6 bases between.

The chain employs TRBV18 and TRBJ1-2, with 8 bases fitting TRBD1. The V gene end was trimmed by 3 bases and the J gene end by 2 bases; junction bases not matched to a gene: 8. Germline-derived CDR1 and CDR2 are KGHSH and LQKENI. CDR3 length equals 16 residues. In DNA form, the CDR3 reads TGTGCCAGCTCACCTTCCCCGACAGGGGAAAACTATGGCTACACCTTC. It yields the protein CASSPSPTGENYGYTF. Complete variable domain (other parts from reference TRBV18 and TRBJ1-2): NAGVMQNPRHLVRRRGQEARLRCSPMKGHSHVYWYRQLPEEGLKFMVYLQKENIIDESGMPKERFSAEFPKEGPSILRIQQVVRGDSAAYFCASSPSPTGENYGYTFGSGTRLTVV.

This clone was observed once. The V call is TRBV24-1, the J call TRBJ2-5; 10 nucleotides align to TRBD1. Trimming took 4 bases from V and 3 from J; bases not matched to a gene: 4. The CDR3 covers 15 residues. Germline CDR1 KGHDR, CDR2 SFDVKD. For the CDR3, the DNA is TGTGCCACCAGTGAGTCGACAGGGGGCGAAGAGACCCAGTACTTC. It translates to CATSESTGGEETQYF.

This clone was seen only once. The chain joins TRBV7-3 to TRBJ1-2, with D perhaps matching TRBD1 (6 bases). V was shortened by 5 bases and J by 8 bases, with 18 bases between the two germline ends. CDR1 and CDR2 (germline): SGHTA, FQGTGA. CDR3 length: 14 amino acids. CDR3 DNA sequence: TGTGCCAGCAGCCGGGACAACCAGCCTCGAGGCTACACCTTC. Residues: CASSRDNQPRGYTF.

This clone appeared a single time. In DNA form, the CDR3 reads TGTGCCAGCTTTTCCCAGGACAGGGCGAAGGCCGAGCAGTACTTC. Its translation: CASFSQDRAKAEQYF. This chain connects TRBV5-6 to TRBJ2-7, with 8 bases identical to TRBD1. The trim removed 7 bases at V and 6 bases at J, leaving 15 bases unmatched. Germline V gene lookup returns CDR1 SGHDT and CDR2 YYEEEE. The CDR3 has 15 residues.

This rearrangement joins TRBV2 to TRBJ1-2; tentatively, D is TRBD1 (5 bases). Germline V gene data show CDR1 as SNHLY and CDR2 as FYNNEI. The CDR3 is 13 residues long. Trimming took off 0 bases at V and 8 bases at J, with 10 bases between the two ends. The CDR3 here is CASSEARREGYTF. CDR3 nucleotides: TGTGCCAGCAGTGAAGCGCGCAGGGAAGGCTACACCTTC.

V and J are TRBV14 and TRBJ2-5; the D gene is possibly TRBD2 (5 bases). The V gene's germline CDR1 is SGHDN and CDR2 FVKESK. V shed 4 bases and J shed 0 bases, with 15 bases lying between them. There are 16 residues in the CDR3. The DNA of the CDR3 is TGTGCCAGCAGCCCTGGTGTCCTAGCACACCAAGAGACCCAGTACTTC. Amino acid sequence: CASSPGVLAHQETQYF.

This chain connects TRBV9 to TRBJ1-3; 7 bases line up with TRBD1. J lost 0 bases, V lost 4 bases, and 10 bases had no gene match. CDR3 length: 17 amino acids. Germline-derived CDR1 and CDR2 are SGDLS and YYNGEE. CDR3 sequence (DNA): TGTGCCAGCAGCTCCCGGACAGGCCGGAACTCTGGAAACACCATATATTTT. This encodes CASSSRTGRNSGNTIYF. The full variable domain, rest sourced from reference TRBV9 and TRBJ1-3, is DSGVTQTPKHLITATGQRVTLRCSPRSGDLSVYWYQQSLDQGLQFLIQYYNGEERAKGNILERFSAQQFPDLHSELNLSSLELGDSALYFCASSSRTGRNSGNTIYFGEGSWLTVV.

The chain uses TRBV5-6 and TRBJ2-1; 12 bases match TRBD2. Losses at the gene ends were 0 bases for V and 7 bases for J; bases not matched to a gene: 2. CDR1 SGHDT and CDR2 YYEEEE come from the germline V gene. The CDR3 consists of 15 residues. CDR3 amino acids: CASSLGLAGGNEQFF. The CDR3 DNA reads TGTGCCAGCAGCTTGGGGCTAGCGGGGGGGAATGAGCAGTTCTTC.

The V call is TRBV7-8, the J call TRBJ1-2, with D maybe TRBD1 (5 bases). V dropped 2 bases and J dropped 8 bases, with 12 bases sitting between them. The CDR3 contains 13 residues. Germline V lookup: CDR1 SGHVS, CDR2 FQNEAQ. CDR3 sequence reads: CASSLSGESGYTF. The DNA for the CDR3 is TGTGCCAGCAGCTTATCGGGGGAATCAGGCTACACCTTC. The full variable domain, rest sourced from reference TRBV7-8 and TRBJ1-2, is GAGVSQSPRYKVAKRGQDVALRCDPISGHVSLFWYQQALGQGPEFLTYFQNEAQLDKSGLPSDRFFAERPEGSVSTLKIQRTQQEDSAVYLCASSLSGESGYTFGSGTRLTVV.

The chain links TRBV19 to TRBJ2-3; D uncertain. The CDR3 consists of 14 residues. Germline CDR1 is LNHDA and CDR2 is SQIVND (reference sequence). V dropped 1 base and J dropped 4 bases, with 9 bases sitting between them. CDR3 in amino acids: CASSIGGSADTQYF. CDR3 DNA: TGTGCCAGTAGTATAGGCGGATCTGCAGATACGCAGTATTTT.

The V call is TRBV5-1, the J call TRBJ2-1; D is possibly TRBD2 (6 bases). The CDR3 has 15 residues. Germline CDR1 is SGHRS and CDR2 is YFSETQ. Deletions cut 4 bases from V and 1 base from J, with 12 bases between. Here the CDR3 DNA reads TGCGCCAGCAGCGCCATTGGGGGGTCCTACAATGAGCAGTTCTTC. This translates into CASSAIGGSYNEQFF.

This clone was recorded a few times. CDR3 DNA: TGTGCCAGTAGGGGCGGACAGGGGGCTCCGAACACTGAAGCTTTCTTT. As protein: CASRGGQGAPNTEAFF. The rearrangement uses TRBV19 and TRBJ1-1, with 11 bases matching TRBD1. This CDR3 has 16 amino acids. From germline, CDR1 is LNHDA and CDR2 SQIVND (reference sequence). Trimming cost V 6 bases and J 1 base; bases outside gene matches: 7.

The genes are TRBV27 and TRBJ2-1; 10 nucleotides agree with TRBD2. Trimming cost V 2 bases and J 1 base; bases outside gene matches: 5. From germline, CDR1 is MNHEY and CDR2 SMNVEV (reference sequence). The CDR3 is made up of 17 amino acids. The CDR3 DNA is TGTGCCAGCAGTTTAGGACTAGCGGACCTGTCCTACAATGAGCAGTTCTTC. Its translation is CASSLGLADLSYNEQFF.

The chain combines TRBV10-3 with TRBJ2-5; tentative D call: TRBD2 (6 bases). V was pared by 0 bases and J by 1 base, with 6 bases between. This CDR3 contains 14 residues. Germline lookup yields CDR1 ENHRY and CDR2 SYGVKD. In nucleotides, the CDR3 is TGTGCCATCAGTGAGTCGGGGGGCCAAGAGACCCAGTACTTC. It translates to CAISESGGQETQYF.

The V and J genes are TRBV29-1 and TRBJ2-5; 9 bases agree with TRBD2. The length of the CDR3 is 14 residues. Germline loops: CDR1 SQVTM, CDR2 ANQGSEA. Trimming at V came to 5 bases and at J to 5 bases, leaving 9 bases not matched to a gene. CDR3 protein: CSVPQLAGAETQYF. In nucleotides, the CDR3 is TGCAGCGTTCCTCAATTAGCGGGGGCGGAGACCCAGTACTTC.